This T cell receptor (beta chain) was sequenced in a study of metastatic and nonmetastatic thyroid tumors. Study overall: Malignant and benign thyroid patients had repertoires compared in peripheral blood and tumor or nodule tissue.

The CDR3 loop spans 17 amino acids. Trimming shortened V by 3 bases and J by 5 bases, and 20 bases separated the two germline ends. Germline CDR1 reads LNHNV; CDR2 reads YYDKDF (reference sequence). TCRdb reanalyzed the PCR reads via MiXCR. The top ten hold around 7.7% of the sample, which has over 13,000 clones, roughly 23% seen once. This clone was counted between two and nine times. What it binds is unknown. Because the CDR3 is missing its conserved closing phenylalanine or tryptophan, this is likely a read error. Study observations and caveats: Benign nodules were reported to have significantly lower TCR beta diversity than malignant thyroid tumors, in blood and tumor.

Until they underwent thyroid surgery, no patient had received any treatment. The TCR was taken from a female donor with papillary thyroid cancer or a benign thyroid nodule (not recorded which). Some clones in this sample may be carry-over from other donors' samples. The V call is TRBV15, the J call TRBJ1-5; D gene ambiguous. The sequenced material came from tumor tissue. The CDR3 sequence: CATSSSLVQPGHQPQHC. The CDR3 DNA reads TGTGCCACCAGCAGTTCTTTGGTACAGCCGGGTCATCAGCCCCAGCATTGT.